The present TCR beta chain was sequenced within a study of cytomegalovirus exposure and HLA in healthy donors. The CDR3 runs to 13 residues. Losses at the gene ends were 8 bases for V and 0 bases for J; bases not matched to a gene: 2. 13 Jbeta primers and 60 Vbeta primers were used for the PCR. The data were produced by immunoSEQ multiplex PCR, yet TCRdb's version contains in-frame clones alone and is incomplete. The table has tens of thousands of clones, about four fifths seen once; the top ten hold approximately 6%. The chain employs TRBV23-1 and TRBJ2-7, with TRBD1 matching 9 bases. TRBV23-1 is treated as an ORF (open reading frame) with a function not yet certain. The origin of this receptor is a male donor in good health and CMV-seropositive. The specimen sequenced was PBMCs. The CDR3 loop reads CASATGGSYEQYF. DNA of the CDR3: TGCGCCAGCGCGACAGGGGGCTCCTACGAGCAGTACTTC.